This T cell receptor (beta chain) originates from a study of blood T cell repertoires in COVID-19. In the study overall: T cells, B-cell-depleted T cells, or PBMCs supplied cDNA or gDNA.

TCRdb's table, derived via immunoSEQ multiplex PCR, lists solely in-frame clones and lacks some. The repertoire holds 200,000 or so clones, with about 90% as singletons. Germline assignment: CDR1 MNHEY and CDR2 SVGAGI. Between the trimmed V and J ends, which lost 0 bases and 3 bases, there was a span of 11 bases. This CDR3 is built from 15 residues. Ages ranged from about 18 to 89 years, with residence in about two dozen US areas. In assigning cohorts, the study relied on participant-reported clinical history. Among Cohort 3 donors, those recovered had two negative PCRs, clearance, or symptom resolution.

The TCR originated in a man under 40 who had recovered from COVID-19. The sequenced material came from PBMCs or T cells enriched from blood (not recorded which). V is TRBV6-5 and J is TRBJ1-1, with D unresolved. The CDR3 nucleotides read TGTGCCAGCAGTTACTCATTTTTGGAGGACACTGAAGCTTTCTTT. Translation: CASSYSFLEDTEAFF.